Presented here are 11 T cell receptor beta chains from one specimen sequenced in a study of cytomegalovirus exposure and HLA in healthy donors. Here immunoSEQ multiplex PCR was the method, and the copy in TCRdb shows in-frame clones only, minus some. This repertoire shows 200,000 to 250,000 clones, 80% to 85% found once; its top ten account for over 12%. The material sequenced was PBMCs. The receptors stem from a woman aged 25 to 39 in good health and CMV-seropositive.

This clone was found a few times. The chain has TRBV25-1 and TRBJ2-6; D call uncertain. The germline V gene has CDR1 MGHDK and CDR2 SYGVNS. V shed 4 bases and J shed 4 bases, with 2 bases lying between them. The CDR3 is 12 amino acids. The CDR3 sequence: CASSAGANVLTF. Written as DNA, the CDR3 is TGTGCCAGCAGTGCCGGGGCCAACGTCCTGACTTTC.

This clone was seen only once. The chain couples TRBV27 to TRBJ2-7; 10 nucleotides align to TRBD1. The germline V gene has CDR1 MNHEY and CDR2 SMNVEV (reference sequence). The CDR3 runs to 15 residues. V lost 5 bases to trimming and J lost 2 bases; unmatched junction nucleotides: 6. The CDR3 DNA is TGTGCCAGCAGTCCGGGACAGGGGATAACCTACGAGCAGTACTTC. Translating gives CASSPGQGITYEQYF.

CDR3 nucleotide sequence: TGTGCCAGCAGCCTAGTCGATCGCGGGAGTTTCGCAGATACGCAGTATTTT. It encodes CASSLVDRGSFADTQYF. The gene calls are TRBV7-8 and TRBJ2-3; 7 bases map to TRBD2. CDR1 and CDR2 (germline): SGHVS, FQNEAQ. The V and J ends lost 5 bases and 4 bases, in that order; junction bases with no gene match: 15. The CDR3 extends over 17 amino acids.

The rearrangement links TRBV30 to TRBJ1-2, with D unclear. Germline values: CDR1 GTSNPN, CDR2 SVGIG (reference sequence). Trimming took off 0 bases at V and 2 bases at J, with 16 bases between the two ends. The CDR3 consists of 16 residues. The CDR3 sequence is CAWSVFAGLANYGYTF. In DNA, the CDR3 is TGTGCCTGGAGTGTATTTGCGGGCCTTGCGAACTATGGCTACACCTTC.

The CDR3 region is CAVKQGTNTEAFF. The CDR3 region has the DNA TGTGCAGTCAAACAGGGGACGAACACTGAAGCTTTCTTT. This chain uses TRBV7-6 with TRBJ1-1, with 7 bases that match TRBD1. Germline assignment: CDR1 SGHVS and CDR2 FNYEAQ. The CDR3 runs 13 residues.

V is TRBV28 and J is TRBJ2-3; the D gene is possibly TRBD2 (6 bases). V lost 6 bases and J 5 bases, leaving 27 bases between the germline ends. The length of the CDR3 is 18 residues. Germline CDR1 and CDR2: MDHEN and SYDVKM. DNA for the CDR3: TGTGCCAGCAGCTACCCACATTCGGGAGCCGACCCCCGAGATACGCAGTATTTT. Protein: CASSYPHSGADPRDTQYF.

V is TRBV5-1 and J is TRBJ2-3; TRBD1 agrees at 9 bases. The trim removed 6 bases at V and 2 bases at J, leaving 7 bases unmatched. This CDR3 contains 15 residues. The germline V gene encodes CDR1 SGHRS and CDR2 YFSETQ. CDR3: CASIDGTGLTDTQYF. The CDR3 DNA sequence: TGCGCCAGCATCGACGGGACAGGGCTCACAGATACGCAGTATTTT.

The chain combines TRBV5-1 with TRBJ2-3; TRBD2 matches at 10 bases. V was pared by 4 bases and J by 3 bases, with 11 bases of the junction left unmatched. The CDR3 has 17 amino acids. Germline values: CDR1 SGHRS, CDR2 YFSETQ. CDR3 DNA sequence: TGCGCCAGCAGCACCCCGTGGGCTAGCGGGAGTACAGATACGCAGTATTTT. Translated: CASSTPWASGSTDTQYF.

This clone came up a few times. This rearrangement joins TRBV7-3 to TRBJ2-3; D unclear. The V end was cut by 3 bases, the J end by 0 bases, with 4 bases between. The CDR3 is 13 amino acids. CDR1 SGHTA and CDR2 FQGTGA come from the germline V gene. The CDR3: CASSFVSTDTQYF. The CDR3 DNA sequence: TGTGCCAGCAGCTTCGTAAGCACAGATACGCAGTATTTT.

This clone has just one count. The rearrangement uses TRBV7-9 and TRBJ1-3; TRBD1 is a possible D gene (6 bases). The CDR3 is made up of 19 amino acids. The V end was cut by 5 bases, the J end by 0 bases, with 23 bases between. Germline CDR1 and CDR2: SEHNR and FQNEAQ (reference sequence). As DNA, the CDR3 is TGTGCCAGCAGCACCCGGACAGACCAACACAAGAGCTCTGGAAACACCATATATTTT. Protein product: CASSTRTDQHKSSGNTIYF.

This rearrangement joins TRBV9 to TRBJ2-1; 7 bases are shared with TRBD1. J gave up 3 bases and V 3 bases, and 6 bases lay outside the gene matches. The CDR3 consists of 15 residues. CDR1 and CDR2 from the germline V gene are SGDLS and YYNGEE. CDR3 protein: CASSGQGGNYNEQFF. The CDR3 bases are TGTGCCAGCAGCGGACAGGGTGGGAACTACAATGAGCAGTTCTTC.